The rows below give T cell receptor beta chains drawn from one sample of a study of blood T cell repertoires in COVID-19. The repertoire was sequenced with immunoSEQ multiplex PCR; TCRdb's copy has only in-frame clones and lacks some. Here the sample spans approximately 130,000 clones, around 78% being singletons. Sequenced sample: peripheral blood. The origin of the receptors is a human donor in a cohort sampled during active COVID-19. Both conserved end residues are part of each CDR3. Each record gives: D gene, V gene, clone size, J gene, CDR3 DNA, CDR3 protein. A D gene is named only where the DNA matches it firmly. Size tells how often a clone was seen (once, few, many) or the class of an expanded clone, and some rows leave it out.

>TRBD1|TRBV18|.|TRBJ1-1
TGTGCCAGCTCACCCCTTCGGACAGGGCATTTCAACACTGAAGCTTTCTTT
CASSPLRTGHFNTEAFF
>TRBD1|TRBV5-1|once|TRBJ2-6
TGCGCCAGCAGCTTGCACGGACAGGGGGCGACTGGGGCCAACGTCCTGACTTTC
CASSLHGQGATGANVLTF
>.|TRBV23-1|.|TRBJ2-3
TGCGCCAGGTACACAGATACGCAGTATTTT
CARYTDTQYF
>.|TRBV19|medium-sized|TRBJ2-2
TGTGCCAGTAGTACCGGGACAAGCACCGGGGAGCTGTTTTTT
CASSTGTSTGELFF
>.|TRBV3-1/TRBV3-2|.|TRBJ1-1
TGTGCCAGCAGCCAATACGACAGGCAGAGATCTGAAGCTTTCTTT
CASSQYDRQRSEAFF
>TRBD2|TRBV7-9|.|TRBJ2-5
TGTGCCGGGGATAGCGGGGCCCCCCTGGGGACCCAGTACTTC
CAGDSGAPLGTQYF
>TRBD1|TRBV28|.|TRBJ1-5
TGTGCCAGCAGCGACAGGGGGAGCAATCAGCCCCAGCATTTT
CASSDRGSNQPQHF
>TRBD2|TRBV4-1|.|TRBJ2-1
TGCGCCAGCAGCCAAAGCTTGGCGGGGGGGCTGTCCTACAATGAGCAGTTCTTC
CASSQSLAGGLSYNEQFF
>.|TRBV30|.|TRBJ2-7
TGTGCCTGGAGTGGGTACAGGTTCCCCGAGCAGTACTTC
CAWSGYRFPEQYF
>TRBD2|TRBV14|.|TRBJ2-3
TGTGCCAGCAGCCAACTACTAGCGGGCACAGATACGCAGTATTTT
CASSQLLAGTDTQYF
>TRBD2|TRBV11-2|.|TRBJ2-5
TGTGCCAGCAGCTTAAGACCTAGCGGGGGGGTTCAAGAGACCCAGTACTTC
CASSLRPSGGVQETQYF
>.|TRBV3-1/TRBV3-2|.|TRBJ1-5
TGTGCCAGCAGCCAAGATCGGAATCAGCCCCAGCATTTT
CASSQDRNQPQHF
>TRBD2|TRBV27|.|TRBJ2-3
TGTGCCAGCAGTTCACAAGGGACTAGCGGGGGAACAGATACGCAGTATTTT
CASSSQGTSGGTDTQYF
>TRBD1|TRBV30|.|TRBJ2-7
TGTGCCTGGAGTGTACAGGGGGCCTCCTACGAGCAGTACTTC
CAWSVQGASYEQYF
>.|TRBV13|.|TRBJ2-2
TGTGCCAGCAGCCTCGGGAGACTTTTGAACACCGGGGAGCTGTTTTTT
CASSLGRLLNTGELFF
>.|TRBV5-1|few|TRBJ1-2
TGCGCCAGCAGCGCTGACAGAAACTATGGCTACACCTTC
CASSADRNYGYTF
>TRBD1|TRBV3-1/TRBV3-2|few|TRBJ2-1
TGTGCCAGCAGCCAAGATCTCGGACAGGGTGGCAATGAGCAGTTCTTC
CASSQDLGQGGNEQFF
>TRBD1|TRBV3-1/TRBV3-2|few|TRBJ2-2
TGTGCCACTACAGCACCCTTGACAGGGATCGGCGGGGAGCTGTTTTTT
CATTAPLTGIGGELFF
>.|TRBV19|.|TRBJ1-2
TGTGCCAGTAGTATTGACAGTAACTATGGCTACACCTTC
CASSIDSNYGYTF
>TRBD1|TRBV18|.|TRBJ1-2
TGTGCCAGCTCACCAATGGCCGGACAGGGGCGTAACTATGGCTACACCTTC
CASSPMAGQGRNYGYTF
>.|TRBV6-6|.|TRBJ1-1
TGTGCCAGCAGTCTCACTACAGGGTACACTGAAGCTTTCTTT
CASSLTTGYTEAFF
>.|TRBV12-3/TRBV12-4|.|TRBJ1-2
TGTGCCAGCAGTTCGAGCAGCGGTGCTGGCTACACCTTC
CASSSSSGAGYTF
>.|TRBV6-5|.|TRBJ2-7
TGTGCCAGCAGTTACCGGGAGAGCTCCTACGAGCAGTACTTC
CASSYRESSYEQYF
>.|TRBV6-2/TRBV6-3|.|TRBJ1-1
TGTGCCAGCAGTTACTCTGGAGGGGCGGACACTGAAGCTTTCTTT
CASSYSGGADTEAFF
>TRBD2|TRBV10-1|.|TRBJ2-3
TGCGCCAGCAGTGAGAGGGAAGCGGGGGGGCTTAATACGCAGTATTTT
CASSEREAGGLNTQYF
>TRBD2|TRBV9|few|TRBJ2-5
TGTGCCAGCAGCGACAGCGGGGGAGAGACCCAGTACTTC
CASSDSGGETQYF
>TRBD1|TRBV19|.|TRBJ1-4
TGTGCCAGTCGGGGACAGGGAGGTGAAAAACTGTTTTTT
CASRGQGGEKLFF
>TRBD1|TRBV18|.|TRBJ1-6
TGTGCCAGCTCACCACCTGAGGGACAGCGACTTTCACCCCTCCACTTT
CASSPPEGQRLSPLHF
>.|TRBV28|.|TRBJ1-2
TGTGCCAGCATCCGTGTGGCAGGCAGCTATGGCTACACCTTC
CASIRVAGSYGYTF
>.|TRBV14|few|TRBJ2-1
TGTGCCAGCAGCCAGTACGGAGGCTCGGGGAATGAGCAGTTCTTC
CASSQYGGSGNEQFF
>.|TRBV4-1|.|TRBJ1-6
TGCGCCAGCAGCCAAGGCCGCGTGGTATCCGACTCCTATAATTCACCCCTCCACTTT
CASSQGRVVSDSYNSPLHF
>TRBD1|TRBV7-8|.|TRBJ2-7
TGTGCCAGCAGCCCCCCAGGGGGAAGTTACTACGAGCAGTACTTC
CASSPPGGSYYEQYF
>.|TRBV2|once|TRBJ1-1
TGTGCCAGCAGTGGAAGCCGTCCGAGGAACACTGAAGCTTTCTTT
CASSGSRPRNTEAFF
>.|TRBV30|.|TRBJ2-1
TGTGCCTGGAGTGTTGAGTCAGGGAATTTGAATGAGCAGTTCTTC
CAWSVESGNLNEQFF
>.|TRBV27|.|TRBJ2-7
TGTGCCAGCAGTTTATCGAGGGGCGGGGGCCGGGAGCAGTACTTC
CASSLSRGGGREQYF
>TRBD1|TRBV10-3|.|TRBJ1-1
TGTGCCATCAGTGTGGGGACAGGGTTAGATGAAGCTTTCTTT
CAISVGTGLDEAFF
>TRBD1|TRBV5-1|.|TRBJ2-3
TGCGCCAGCAGCTATGAGGGCAGGGGGTCCGTTGGAGATACGCAGTATTTT
CASSYEGRGSVGDTQYF
>TRBD2|TRBV5-1|.|TRBJ2-3
TGCGCCAGCAGCTTAGCGGGGGGGGGCGCAGATACGCAGTATTTT
CASSLAGGGADTQYF
>TRBD1|TRBV5-6|.|TRBJ1-6
TGTGCCAGCAGCCTAGGACAGGGGGGAACTTCACCCCTCCACTTT
CASSLGQGGTSPLHF
>.|TRBV29-1|few|TRBJ1-1
TGCAGCGTTGAAGCGGGCACAGGTCGCGGCGCTTTCTTT
CSVEAGTGRGAFF
>TRBD1|TRBV12-3/TRBV12-4|.|TRBJ2-7
TGTGCCACTGCGACAGGGGGAACCTACGAGCAGTACTTC
CATATGGTYEQYF
>TRBD1|TRBV6-5|.|TRBJ1-1
TGTGCCAGCAGACGGGACAGGGAAGCTTTCTTT
CASRRDREAFF
>TRBD1|TRBV5-1|.|TRBJ2-3
TGCGCCAGCAGCGATGCGCAGGGGGCCTTTCCCACAGATACGCAGTATTTT
CASSDAQGAFPTDTQYF
>.|TRBV4-1|few|TRBJ2-7
TGCGCCAGCAGCCCCGGGACACAGACCTACGAGCAGTACTTC
CASSPGTQTYEQYF
>.|TRBV19|.|TRBJ1-4
TGTGCCAGTAGTCCCTCTAATGAAAAACTGTTTTTT
CASSPSNEKLFF
>TRBD1|TRBV30|.|TRBJ1-3
TGTGCCGCGCGGAGGGACAGGGGATCTGGAAACACCATATATTTT
CAARRDRGSGNTIYF
>.|TRBV4-2|.|TRBJ1-1
TGTGCCAGCAGCCTACAGGGTGGGATGAACACTGAAGCTTTCTTT
CASSLQGGMNTEAFF
>.|TRBV28|few|TRBJ1-4
TGTGCCAGCAGTTTGCCAGGGGCTACTAATGAAAAACTGTTTTTT
CASSLPGATNEKLFF
>.|TRBV18|.|TRBJ2-7
TGTGCCAGCTCAACTGGGAGCAGACTATCCCCCTACGAGCAGTACTTC
CASSTGSRLSPYEQYF
>.|TRBV6-5|.|TRBJ1-1
TGTGCCAGCAGTTCCGCGACAGGTGAAGCTTTCTTT
CASSSATGEAFF
>.|TRBV6-6|.|TRBJ1-6
TGTGCCAGCAGTCCTCGAGGCCTCCCCTCCTCACCCCTCCACTTT
CASSPRGLPSSPLHF
>TRBD2|TRBV3-1/TRBV3-2|.|TRBJ2-7
TGTGCCAGCAGCCCTGTTGCGGGGGGGGCCTACGAGCAGTACTTC
CASSPVAGGAYEQYF
>.|TRBV6-5|.|TRBJ1-5
TGTGCCAGCAGTTACTCGGGCCTCAATCAGCCCCAGCATTTT
CASSYSGLNQPQHF